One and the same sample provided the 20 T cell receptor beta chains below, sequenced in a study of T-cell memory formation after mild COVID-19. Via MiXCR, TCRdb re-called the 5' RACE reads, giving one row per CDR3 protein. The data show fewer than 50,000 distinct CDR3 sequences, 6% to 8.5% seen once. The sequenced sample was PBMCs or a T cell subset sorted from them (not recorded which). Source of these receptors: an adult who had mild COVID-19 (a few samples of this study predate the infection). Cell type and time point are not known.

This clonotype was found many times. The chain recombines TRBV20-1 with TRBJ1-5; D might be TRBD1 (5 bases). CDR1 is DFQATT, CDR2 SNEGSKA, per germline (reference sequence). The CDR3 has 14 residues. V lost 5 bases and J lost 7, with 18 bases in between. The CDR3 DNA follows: TGCAGTGCTCCCGCCCGGGGCGCGGGGCAGCCCCAGCATTTT. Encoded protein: CSAPARGAGQPQHF.

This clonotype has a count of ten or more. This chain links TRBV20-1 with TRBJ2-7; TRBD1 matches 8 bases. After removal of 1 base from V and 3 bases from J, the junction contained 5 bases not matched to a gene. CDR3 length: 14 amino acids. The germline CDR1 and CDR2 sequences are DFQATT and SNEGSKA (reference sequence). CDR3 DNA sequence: TGCAGTGCTAGAGGGGACAGGTTGGTCTACGAGCAGTACTTC. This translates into CSARGDRLVYEQYF.

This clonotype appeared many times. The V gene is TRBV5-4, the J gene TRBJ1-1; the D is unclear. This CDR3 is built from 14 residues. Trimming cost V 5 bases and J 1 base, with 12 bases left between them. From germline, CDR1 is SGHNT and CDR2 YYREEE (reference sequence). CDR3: CASRLDDENTEAFF. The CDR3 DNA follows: TGTGCCAGCAGACTGGACGATGAGAACACTGAAGCTTTCTTT.

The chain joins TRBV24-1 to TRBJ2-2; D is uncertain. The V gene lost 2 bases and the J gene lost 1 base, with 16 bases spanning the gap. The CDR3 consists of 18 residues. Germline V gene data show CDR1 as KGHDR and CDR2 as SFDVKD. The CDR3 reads CATSDSHYHPENTGELFF. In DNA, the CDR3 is TGTGCCACCAGTGATTCGCACTACCACCCAGAGAACACCGGGGAGCTGTTTTTT.

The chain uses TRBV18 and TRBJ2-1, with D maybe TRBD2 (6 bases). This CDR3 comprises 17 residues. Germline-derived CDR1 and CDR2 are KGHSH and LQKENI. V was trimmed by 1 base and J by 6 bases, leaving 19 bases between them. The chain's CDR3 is CASSPRLAATEGNEQFF. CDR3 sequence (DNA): TGTGCCAGCTCACCACGATTAGCGGCTACGGAGGGCAATGAGCAGTTCTTC.

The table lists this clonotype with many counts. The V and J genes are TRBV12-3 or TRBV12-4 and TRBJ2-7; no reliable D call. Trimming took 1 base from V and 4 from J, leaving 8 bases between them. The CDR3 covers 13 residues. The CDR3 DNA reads TGTGCCAGCAGTTTAGGTGTCCGGTACGAGCAGTACTTC. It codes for CASSLGVRYEQYF.

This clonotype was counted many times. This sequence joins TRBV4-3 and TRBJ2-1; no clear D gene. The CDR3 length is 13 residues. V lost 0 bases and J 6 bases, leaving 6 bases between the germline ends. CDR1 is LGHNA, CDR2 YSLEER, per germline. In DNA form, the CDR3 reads TGCGCCAGCAGCCAAGAAGTTTCCAATGAGCAGTTCTTC. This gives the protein CASSQEVSNEQFF.

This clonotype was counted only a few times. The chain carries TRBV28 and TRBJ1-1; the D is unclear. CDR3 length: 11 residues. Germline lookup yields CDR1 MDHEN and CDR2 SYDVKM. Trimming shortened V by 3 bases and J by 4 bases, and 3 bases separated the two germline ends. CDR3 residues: CASSLRTEAFF. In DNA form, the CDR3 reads TGTGCCAGCAGTTTGCGCACTGAAGCTTTCTTT.

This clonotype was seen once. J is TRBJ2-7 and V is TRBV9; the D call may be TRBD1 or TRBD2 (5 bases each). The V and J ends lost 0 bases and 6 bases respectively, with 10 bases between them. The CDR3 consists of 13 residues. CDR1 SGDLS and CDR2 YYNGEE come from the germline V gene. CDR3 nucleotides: TGTGCCAGCAGCGTAGGGGTTGGGGGCGAGCAGTACTTC. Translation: CASSVGVGGEQYF.

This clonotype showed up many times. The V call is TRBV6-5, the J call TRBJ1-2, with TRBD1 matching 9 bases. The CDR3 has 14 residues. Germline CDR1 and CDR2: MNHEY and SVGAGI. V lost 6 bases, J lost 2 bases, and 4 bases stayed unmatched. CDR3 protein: CASRPGQGNYGYTF. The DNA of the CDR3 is TGTGCCAGCAGACCGGGACAGGGCAACTATGGCTACACCTTC.

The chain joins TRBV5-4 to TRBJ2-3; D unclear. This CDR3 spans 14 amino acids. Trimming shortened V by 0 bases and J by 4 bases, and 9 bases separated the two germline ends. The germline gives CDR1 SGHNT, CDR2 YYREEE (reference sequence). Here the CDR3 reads CASSLDGFADTQYF. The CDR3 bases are TGTGCCAGCAGCTTGGATGGGTTTGCAGATACGCAGTATTTT. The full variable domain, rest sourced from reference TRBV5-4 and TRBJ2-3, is ETGVTQSPTHLIKTRGQQVTLRCSSQSGHNTVSWYQQALGQGPQFIFQYYREEENGRGNFPPRFSGLQFPNYSSELNVNALELDDSALYLCASSLDGFADTQYFGPGTRLTVL.

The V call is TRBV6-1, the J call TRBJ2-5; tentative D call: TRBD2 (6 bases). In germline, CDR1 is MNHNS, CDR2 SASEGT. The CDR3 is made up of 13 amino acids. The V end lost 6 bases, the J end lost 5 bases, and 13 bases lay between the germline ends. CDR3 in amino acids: CASRSSVSETQYF. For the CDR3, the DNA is TGTGCCAGCAGATCTAGCGTTAGCGAGACCCAGTACTTC.

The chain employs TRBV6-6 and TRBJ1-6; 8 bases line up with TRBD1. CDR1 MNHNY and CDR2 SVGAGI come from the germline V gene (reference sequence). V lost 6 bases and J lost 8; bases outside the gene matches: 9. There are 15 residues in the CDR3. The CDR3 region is CASSNSGQGYSPLHF. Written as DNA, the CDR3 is TGTGCCAGCAGCAATTCCGGACAGGGATATTCACCCCTCCACTTT.

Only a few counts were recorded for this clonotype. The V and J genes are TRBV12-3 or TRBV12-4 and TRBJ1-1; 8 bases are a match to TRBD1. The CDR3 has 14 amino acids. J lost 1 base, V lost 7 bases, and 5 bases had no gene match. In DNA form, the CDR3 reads TGTGCCAGCAAAGCAGGGGGCCAGAACACTGAAGCTTTCTTT. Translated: CASKAGGQNTEAFF.

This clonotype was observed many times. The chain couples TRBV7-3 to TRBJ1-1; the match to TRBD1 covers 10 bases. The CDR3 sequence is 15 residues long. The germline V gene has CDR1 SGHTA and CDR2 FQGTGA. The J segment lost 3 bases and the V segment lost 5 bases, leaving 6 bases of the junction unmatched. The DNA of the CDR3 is TGTGCCAGCAGCCCGCACGGGACAGGGGACACTGAAGCTTTCTTT. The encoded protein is CASSPHGTGDTEAFF.

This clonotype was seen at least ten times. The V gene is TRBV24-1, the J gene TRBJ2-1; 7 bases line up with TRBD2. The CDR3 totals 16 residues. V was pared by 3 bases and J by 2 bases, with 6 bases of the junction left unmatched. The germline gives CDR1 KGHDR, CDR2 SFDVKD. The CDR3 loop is CATSDDSSGAYNEQFF. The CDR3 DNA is TGTGCCACCAGTGATGACTCTAGCGGAGCCTACAATGAGCAGTTCTTC.

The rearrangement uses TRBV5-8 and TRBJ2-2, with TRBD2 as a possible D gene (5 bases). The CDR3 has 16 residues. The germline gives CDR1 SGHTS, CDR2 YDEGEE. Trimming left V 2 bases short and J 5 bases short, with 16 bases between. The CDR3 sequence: CASSLLVERGTGELFF. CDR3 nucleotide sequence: TGTGCCAGCAGCTTATTGGTCGAGAGAGGGACCGGGGAGCTGTTTTTT.

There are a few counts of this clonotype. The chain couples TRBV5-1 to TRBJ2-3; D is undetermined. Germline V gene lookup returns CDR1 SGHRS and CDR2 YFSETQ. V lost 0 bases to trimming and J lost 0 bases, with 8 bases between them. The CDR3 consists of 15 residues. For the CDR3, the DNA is TGCGCCAGCAGCTTGGACCCCCTTAGCACAGATACGCAGTATTTT. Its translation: CASSLDPLSTDTQYF.

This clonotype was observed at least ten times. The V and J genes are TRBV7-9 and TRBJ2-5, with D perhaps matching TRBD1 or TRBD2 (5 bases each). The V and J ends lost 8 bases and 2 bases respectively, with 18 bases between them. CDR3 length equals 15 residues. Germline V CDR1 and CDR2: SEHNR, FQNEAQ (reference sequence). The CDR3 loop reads CASRDLGTAQETQYF. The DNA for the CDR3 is TGTGCCAGCCGGGACCTTGGGACCGCTCAAGAGACCCAGTACTTC. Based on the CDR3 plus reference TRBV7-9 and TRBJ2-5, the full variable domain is DTGVSQNPRHKITKRGQNVTFRCDPISEHNRLYWYRQTLGQGPEFLTYFQNEAQLEKSRLLSDRFSAERPKGSFSTLEIQRTEQGDSAMYLCASRDLGTAQETQYFGPGTRLLVL.

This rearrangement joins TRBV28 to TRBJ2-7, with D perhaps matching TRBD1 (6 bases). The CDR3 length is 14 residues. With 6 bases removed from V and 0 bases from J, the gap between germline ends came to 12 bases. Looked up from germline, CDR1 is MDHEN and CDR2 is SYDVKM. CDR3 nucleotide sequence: TGTGCCAGCAGACGGGAAGGGGGCTCCTACGAGCAGTACTTC. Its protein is CASRREGGSYEQYF.